These T cell receptor beta chains were read from a single sample in a study of beta chain features in type 1 diabetes. Only in-frame clones appear in the TCRdb table, and some are missing; sequencing was by immunoSEQ multiplex PCR. The sample yields roughly 170,000 clones, 13% seen once. Sequenced: central memory CD4+ T cells from blood. The receptor set was obtained from a woman aged 18-29 years in good health. Both conserved end residues are part of each CDR3.

TRBJ2-5	TRBV29-1	CSVEDGTGEGRETQYF
TRBJ2-1	TRBV6-1	CASSSGGNYNEQFF
TRBJ1-5	TRBV30	CAWSRAGTYSNQPQHF
TRBJ1-4	TRBV7-6	CASSLGTGTNEKLFF
TRBJ2-4	TRBV19	CASSPPTGTGGAKNIQYF
TRBJ2-2	TRBV7-2	CASSPSRHGELFF
TRBJ2-7	TRBV9	CASSVSSGTYEQYF
TRBJ2-1	TRBV5-1	CASSLATGGRLNEQFF
TRBJ2-5	TRBV4-3	CASSPRMASLQETQYF
TRBJ2-1	TRBV5-1	CASSLAPGEVTEQFF
TRBJ2-7	TRBV18	CASSPPVGVHEQYF
TRBJ2-7	TRBV27	CASSFEGRGHEQYF
TRBJ2-1	TRBV20-1	CSASFAYEQFF
TRBJ2-3	TRBV11-3	CASSSGVGPSTDTQYF
TRBJ2-1	TRBV7-9	CAGRTASYNEQFF
TRBJ2-1	TRBV18	CASSPDRADNEQFF
TRBJ1-4	TRBV28	CASSLYGQGATNEKLFF
TRBJ2-2	TRBV5-4	CASSLGLAGGNTGELFF
TRBJ2-7	TRBV7-2	CASSYPDIAGRANEQYF
TRBJ2-7	TRBV25-1	CASSDQQGYYEQYF
TRBJ1-1	TRBV14	CASKPGQNTEAFF
TRBJ2-7	TRBV10-3	CAISDRGSNEQYF
TRBJ1-1	TRBV7-2	CASSPRTGGTEAFF
TRBJ2-7	TRBV5-4	CASSLRSIKEQYF
TRBJ2-7	TRBV5-4	CASSLSRGANEQYF
TRBJ1-2	TRBV5-4	CASSLHTGSYYGYTF
TRBJ2-5	TRBV7-2	CASNMNQRETQYF
TRBJ1-2	TRBV7-2	CASSTPQGNGYTF
TRBJ2-3	TRBV10-3	CAISEGLAGDTQYF
TRBJ1-1	TRBV5-6	CASSLVYRNTEAFF
TRBJ2-7	TRBV4-1	CASSPTAGSALEQYF
TRBJ2-1	TRBV18	CASSPPQRGSYNEQFF
TRBJ2-7	TRBV4-2	CASSPGGVYEQYF
TRBJ1-2	TRBV2	CAGPRDSSSGGYTF
TRBJ2-1	TRBV19	CASSTRGQGLGNEQFF
TRBJ2-1	TRBV7-3	CASSSQPDFSSYNEQFF
TRBJ1-2	TRBV9	CASSVGSGDYGYTF
TRBJ1-5	TRBV5-5	CASSLAPGQGSNQPQHF
TRBJ2-7	TRBV11-2	CASTGTSGRSIYEQYF
TRBJ1-1	TRBV6-6	CASSSLRRASNTEAFF
TRBJ1-1	TRBV19	CASRTNNRGLEAFF
TRBJ2-2	TRBV28	CASRRSTGELFF
TRBJ2-7	TRBV7-9	CASSLGLALYF
TRBJ2-1	TRBV7-9	CASSSGTSGTNEQFF
TRBJ2-1	TRBV4-3	CASSELGLAGFNEQFF
TRBJ2-6	TRBV9	CASSETTGAGANVLTF
TRBJ2-5	TRBV27	CASRNRGETQYF
TRBJ2-7	TRBV19	CASSKGQGYEQYF
TRBJ2-2	TRBV5-1	CASSPPSGRAGIGELFF
TRBJ2-3	TRBV27	CASSLGGSALDTQYF
TRBJ2-7	TRBV6-5	CASRWTSGSPEYF
TRBJ2-5	TRBV7-3	CASSPGTGGETQYF
TRBJ1-2	TRBV7-9	CASSSGTGNVGGYTF
TRBJ2-1	TRBV25-1	CASSEGDSRQNEQFF
TRBJ1-4	TRBV4-2	CASSQDLGRDEKLFF